This section outlines one T cell receptor (beta chain) sequence together with its context. Its antigen is still unknown. No base-level quality is on record; no much larger clone is a single base apart. The sample belongs to a study of identical twins (dated by TCRdb to 2016 to 2017). A note on the overall study: TCR alpha and beta repertoires from monozygotic twins, unrelated adults of various ages and cord blood were deep-sequenced to test whether fetal clonotypes persist. To rule out contamination, replicate twin experiments were performed at different times with different library preparation protocols.

For CDR1 and CDR2, the germline V gene (reference sequence) lists SGHAT and FQDESV. The junction shows trimming of 10 bases on V and 2 bases on J, plus 28 bases between the germline ends. From the cysteine through the phenylalanine, the CDR3 covers 18 amino acids. Just CDR3 DNA is preserved here, 54 bases in frame from base 1. Only healthy Caucasian donors were included. Three pairs of female monozygotic twins, all aged roughly 18 to 29 years, made up the twin cohort. The RNA used for TCR libraries was isolated from peripheral blood mononuclear cells. Library preparation used 5' RACE. These reads were obtained on an Illumina HiSeq 2000. A universal primer binding site was introduced by template switching, and a unique molecular identifier was present in the final cDNA, enabling accurate counting of TCR cDNA molecules. Specific primers in the conserved constant-segment region were used to synthesize first-strand cDNA for TCR alpha and beta chains. Each cDNA library was double barcoded, with a SMART-Mk sample barcode plus Illumina barcodes, to control for contamination. TruSeq adapter sequences and Illumina sample barcodes were added in two successive PCR steps. TCR alpha and beta cDNA libraries were sequenced on the Illumina HiSeq platform with custom primers. The study's own analysis went as follows. MiGEC processed the raw reads to extract unique molecular identifiers, while MiXCR was used to determine the CDR3 positions. For each individual, recombination models were inferred using an EM algorithm with the repgenHMM and IGoR tools. Shared clonotype analysis was performed with the tcR package in R, normalizing sharing by the product of cloneset sizes. Out-of-frame nonproductive sequences were analyzed to study raw recombination free of thymic and clonal selection effects. TCRdb reanalyzed the raw reads on its own, using fastp at Q25 for trimming and MiXCR for clone calling, and kept in-frame beta chains. Here each entry gathers all rows of one CDR3 protein and keeps the most common genes and DNA. Here the V and J calls rest on TCRdb's processing, not on the authors' analysis. For this sample there are some 600,000 distinct CDR3 sequences; just over 7% appear just once. The ten most abundant clones make up 1.6% of the sample.

The research as a whole found: In monozygotic twins, out-of-frame TCR alpha sharing was systematically underestimated by recombination models, although the models agreed with sharing between unrelated individuals. Because the same donors could not be followed over many years, the conclusions relied on cross-sectional statistical analysis. Zero-insertion analyses could be partly confounded by invariant T cells such as MAIT and iNKT, though diverse VJ usage argued against such confounding for most clonotypes. Out-of-frame TCR alpha sequences shared between twins showed an excess of low generation-probability sequences compared with coincidental sharing between unrelated individuals. Fewer insertions were carried by abundant cord blood beta clonotypes; a weaker similar trend was observed in young adult naive repertoires, while no such trend was observed in memory repertoires. Excess twin sharing in beta out-of-frame sequences was weaker because fewer shared sequences lowered the signal-to-noise ratio.

The same specimen was also included in a second study, on yellow fever vaccine responses in identical twins. The second paper further reports: According to the authors, the vaccine-induced T cell response in identical twins seemed to be partly convergent and partly specific to each individual. In the study, vaccine-responding T cell clones were precisely tracked in identical twins.

The TCR originated in a woman under 30 in good health. Source material: PBMCs. The chain is assembled from TRBV11-1 and TRBJ2-3; the best D guess is TRBD2, with 6 bases matching. The nucleotide sequence reads TGTGCCAACAAAGTCCCATATGGTGGCGGGGAGCTCACAGATACGCAGTATTTT. This translates into CANKVPYGGGELTDTQYF.